The clone carrying this TCR beta chain came up a few times. Antigen: not known. This sample was taken from a study of Ad26.COV2.S vaccination and SARS-CoV-2 variants. Study at large: The donor participated in the COV1001 trial, in its Ad26.COV2.S arm. Ad26.COV2.S was injected intramuscularly once or twice, 56 days apart. The study's findings and limits: Post-vaccination breadth of spike-specific CD8+ and CD4+ T cell responses was reportedly substantial.

Treatment here: roughly 18 received Ad26.COV2.S at low or high dose, single or two shots; five or six received placebo; per-sample allocation not given. Collection of samples fell on day 63 after the first vaccine or placebo injection. Only in-frame clones appear in the TCRdb table, and some are missing; sequencing was by immunoSEQ multiplex PCR. Among about 370,000 clones listed, more than 85% were seen once. The material was peripheral blood, obtained in a trial of Ad26.COV2.S vaccine versus placebo. The receptor's source is a person between 18 and 65 years old who received the Ad26.COV2.S COVID-19 vaccine or a placebo.

For the CDR3, the DNA is TGTGCCAGTAGTACCCGAAACAGGGGATTGATCACAGATACGCAGTATTTT. It yields the protein CASSTRNRGLITDTQYF. The chain recombines TRBV19 with TRBJ2-3; TRBD1 agrees at 7 bases. This CDR3 has 17 residues. J was trimmed by 2 bases and V by 4 bases; bases with no gene match: 12. Germline V gene lookup returns CDR1 LNHDA and CDR2 SQIVND (reference sequence).